The present T cell receptor beta chain was sequenced within a study of shared clonotypes between healthy human individuals (dated by TCRdb to about 2020). For the wider study: The cohort included a few men and a couple of women between 18 and 49 years of age. For each donor, CD4 naive and CD4 memory were each given three plates, CD8 naive was given two plates, and CD8 memory was given one plate. Blood TCR repertoires of about five healthy adults were deeply sequenced to estimate repertoire size and the extent of clonotype sharing between individuals. Per donor, leukapheresis produced somewhere between about 0.85 and 8.9 billion PBMCs. Different laboratories and diverse techniques were used to prepare libraries and sequence TCR repertoires, to increase sequencing depth and limit assay-specific biases. What the work shows at the level of the full study, not this receptor alone: Only blood was sampled, and tissue TCR repertoires likely differ from those in blood. Across a handful of donors, about 5.2% of naive CD4, more than 3% of naive CD8, around 2.1% of memory CD4, and approximately 0.42% of memory CD8 clonotypes were shared. Incomplete sequencing was indicated by rarefaction of sorted-subset datasets, despite the large sequencing depth. Estimated clonotype richness was generally larger for naive than for memory subsets. Because the study included only a small number of donors, the genetic and exposure-history diversity represented was limited. Compared with non-shared clonotypes, the clonotypes found in all four sorted-subset donors had higher generation probabilities. Pairwise subsampling indicated that sequencing depth was expected to affect the degree of clonotype sharing among donors.

Using the deep immunoSEQ assay, multiplex PCR amplified TCR CDR3 regions from genomic DNA. Extracted genomic DNA from each cell subset was spread evenly across all wells of several immunoSEQ 96-well plates, with each plate serving as a replicate. Each replicate PCR for sorted subsets received about 200 ng genomic DNA, equal to roughly 29,000 T cell genomes. Purified libraries were measured with a Qubit 3.0 fluorometer, size-checked on a Bioanalyzer 2100, and measured again with the KAPA Library Quantification kit. Every immunoSEQ 96-well plate was sequenced on a dedicated single-read 150-cycle Illumina NextSeq 550 flow cell. The original pipeline was this. Because the immunoSEQ output included only junctional sequences and no quality scores, the filtering could not be the same as the filtering used for full-length reads. To assign V/J genes and CDR3, sequences were annotated using PyIR, a Python wrapper for IgBLAST v1.9, with IMGT germline references. Reads were filtered out if the reads had weak V/J assignments (E-value above 1e-6), no CDR3, stop codons, out-of-frame junctions, or ambiguous translated residues. V3J clonotypes were defined as sequences sharing the same inferred V gene, J gene, and CDR3 amino acid sequence. To compute the percentage overlap between repertoires, the number of shared unique clonotypes was divided by the size of the smaller repertoire. RTK rarefaction, the Chao1 estimator, and Recon v2.1 estimates of unobserved clonotypes were used to assess repertoire richness. OLGA was used to compute generation probabilities for all TCRbeta clonotypes that the gDNA method yielded from several donors. Sourced from immuneACCESS, this table was stored by TCRdb with only in-frame sequences that have V and J called. A share of the clones is absent; for the studies checked, an unresolved V gene accounts for under half, and the remainder has no known explanation. V and J calls and clone size are copied from that table; D and trimming were computed from the DNA. The sample table contains a few million clones; only one count was recorded for 85% to 95% of them. 0.14% of the sample is held by the ten biggest clonotypes.

Concerning this clone: Its antigen remains undetermined. The sample holds no much larger clone one base away, and base qualities are not on file.

Healthy HIV-negative adults with no recently reported acute infections or vaccinations were included as donors. Only Caucasian adults living in Nashville, Tennessee, USA were represented among the donors. Magnetic negative selection was used to enrich CD4+ T cells, after which naive cells were positively selected on CD45RA and the negative fraction became the memory subset. After blood collection by leukapheresis, PBMCs were isolated using Ficoll-Histopaque density gradient centrifugation and then cryopreserved in the vapor phase of liquid nitrogen. Analytical flow cytometry was used to check the purity and quantity of each magnetically sorted T cell population. Genomic DNA was isolated from every sorted fraction and measured by UV absorbance on a Nanodrop 2000c. V drops 2 bases and J drops 2 bases, leaving 9 bases in between. Based on the germline V gene (reference sequence), the CDR1 and CDR2 sequences are MNHNY and SVGAGI. The cysteine opens and the phenylalanine closes a CDR3 of 14 amino acids. The DNA shown is the 42-base CDR3, in frame from base 1.

Material for sequencing was naive CD4+ T cells sorted from blood. According to the study, the label for this sample's cell subset or site signals: CD45RA+ positively selected. The chain is made from TRBV6-6 and TRBJ1-1, with the D gene not clear enough to name. This TCR was recovered from a man younger than 35 in good health. The CDR3 region reads CASSYQVSNTEAFF. The bases are TGTGCCAGCAGTTACCAGGTCTCCAACACTGAAGCTTTCTTT.